Each of the 29 T cell receptor beta chains below was sequenced from the same sample in a study of PD-1 blockade in classical Hodgkin lymphoma. As for time point: cycle 4 day 1 (C4D1), after more than 5 weeks of nivolumab. Relapse after autologous stem cell transplantation occurred in every patient, and brentuximab vedotin exposure varied. Profiling relied on immunoSEQ multiplex PCR, and the TCRdb table lists in-frame clones only, not all of them. The top ten clones hold more than 5% of a sample with fewer than 30,000 clones, around 84% of them seen once. Sequenced here: peripheral blood mononuclear cells (PBMCs), sampled before the fourth cycle of nivolumab. These receptor sequences come from a human donor with classical Hodgkin lymphoma.

Only a few counts were recorded for this clone. The rearrangement uses TRBV6-6 and TRBJ1-1; D is perhaps TRBD1 (6 bases). CDR1 and CDR2 from the germline V gene are MNHNY and SVGAGI (reference sequence). Trimming left V 5 bases short and J 3 bases short, with 7 bases between. The length of the CDR3 is 12 residues. Here the CDR3 reads CASSPGDTEAFF. The DNA of the CDR3 is TGTGCCAGCAGTCCAGGGGACACTGAAGCTTTCTTT.

This chain connects TRBV19 to TRBJ2-5; 8 bases line up with TRBD1. The CDR3 extends over 13 amino acids. Germline-derived CDR1 and CDR2 are LNHDA and SQIVND (reference sequence). The junction had 4 bases not matched to a gene; V was cut back by 5 bases and J by 5 bases. CDR3 protein: CASSPRQGETQYF. CDR3 in DNA: TGTGCCAGTAGTCCCAGACAGGGGGAGACCCAGTACTTC.

The rearrangement links TRBV11-2 to TRBJ2-1; TRBD1 agrees at 7 bases. V lost 1 base and J lost 6; bases outside the gene matches: 15. CDR1 SGHAT and CDR2 FQNNGV come from the germline V gene. CDR3 length: 18 amino acids. The CDR3 DNA follows: TGTGCCAGCAGCTTAGCCCCCTCGACAGGGCCGGGGTCCAATGAGCAGTTCTTC. Amino acid sequence: CASSLAPSTGPGSNEQFF.

The chain uses TRBV2 and TRBJ1-5, with 10 bases matching TRBD1. This CDR3 contains 14 residues. J gave up 4 bases and V 5 bases, and 2 bases lay outside the gene matches. Per the germline V gene, CDR1 is SNHLY and CDR2 is FYNNEI. CDR3 nucleotide sequence: TGTGCCAGCAGTCGGACAGGGGGTAATCAGCCCCAGCATTTT. This encodes CASSRTGGNQPQHF.

J is TRBJ2-7 and V is TRBV4-1; D is undetermined. The CDR3 is 13 residues long. The V end was cut by 1 base, the J end by 5 bases, with 9 bases between. The germline V gene has CDR1 MGHRA and CDR2 YSYEKL. Here the CDR3 DNA reads TGCGCCAGCAGCCAAGCAGCCCGGGACGAGCAGTACTTC. Residues: CASSQAARDEQYF.

The V gene is TRBV12-5, the J gene TRBJ1-1, with D possibly being TRBD1 (6 bases). The germline gives CDR1 LGHNT, CDR2 FRNRAP. With 3 bases removed from V and 8 bases from J, the gap between germline ends came to 19 bases. The CDR3 is made up of 15 amino acids. CDR3 amino acids: CASGLYRVQGSEAFF. CDR3 sequence (DNA): TGTGCTAGTGGTTTATATCGGGTCCAGGGGTCCGAAGCTTTCTTT.

This chain connects TRBV5-4 to TRBJ2-7; perhaps TRBD2 as D (6 bases). V dropped 0 bases and J dropped 7 bases, with 8 bases sitting between them. The germline CDR1 and CDR2 sequences are SGHNT and YYREEE (reference sequence). The CDR3 runs to 12 residues. The CDR3 DNA follows: TGTGCCAGCAGCTTGGCCGCGGGGGAGCAGTACTTC. This sequence encodes CASSLAAGEQYF.

The V gene is TRBV28, the J gene TRBJ2-7, with D uncertain. With 5 bases removed from V and 6 bases from J, the gap between germline ends came to 11 bases. CDR1 is MDHEN and CDR2 is SYDVKM in the germline V gene. The CDR3 contains 12 residues. CDR3 coding DNA: TGTGCCAGCAGTCCCCCGGGTATCGAGCAGTACTTC. It yields the protein CASSPPGIEQYF.

The chain joins TRBV10-3 to TRBJ2-7, with 9 nucleotides matching TRBD2. CDR3 length: 15 residues. Trimming removed 4 bases from V and 3 bases from J; junction bases left unmatched: 7. Germline lookup yields CDR1 ENHRY and CDR2 SYGVKD. CDR3 sequence: CAISAYNSGSYEQYF. The CDR3 DNA sequence: TGTGCCATCAGTGCCTATAATAGCGGGAGCTACGAGCAGTACTTC.

The gene calls are TRBV5-6 and TRBJ2-7; 7 nucleotides match TRBD2. J gave up 4 bases and V 0 bases, and 10 bases lay outside the gene matches. CDR1 SGHDT and CDR2 YYEEEE come from the germline V gene. This CDR3 region has 16 residues. CDR3 amino acids: CASSLGQGGPWYEQYF. The CDR3 DNA is TGTGCCAGCAGCTTGGGGCAGGGAGGGCCATGGTACGAGCAGTACTTC.

V is TRBV9 and J is TRBJ2-1; D is undetermined. Trimming left V 4 bases short and J 0 bases short, with 11 bases between. Germline V gene sequence: CDR1 SGDLS, CDR2 YYNGEE. The CDR3 extends over 15 amino acids. This CDR3 reads CASSPFWSSYNEQFF. The CDR3 DNA reads TGTGCCAGCAGCCCTTTCTGGAGCTCCTACAATGAGCAGTTCTTC.

The chain couples TRBV30 to TRBJ2-5; 10 nucleotides match TRBD2. Trimming took 8 bases from V and 5 from J; bases not matched to a gene: 8. The CDR3 totals 13 residues. The germline V gene has CDR1 GTSNPN and CDR2 SVGIG (reference sequence). The CDR3 DNA sequence: TGTGCCGAAGCGGGGGGGGGCCTGGAGACCCAGTACTTC. It specifies CAEAGGGLETQYF.

In this sample, this clone is large (0.1 to 1%). CDR3 nucleotide sequence: TGTGCCAGCAGCGTAACCGGCGGGACCTACAATGAGCAGTTCTTC. Its protein is CASSVTGGTYNEQFF. The chain carries TRBV9 and TRBJ2-1, with D possibly TRBD2 on 6 matching bases. Deletions cut 1 base from V and 2 bases from J, with 10 bases between. Germline V gives CDR1 SGDLS, CDR2 YYNGEE. The CDR3 has 15 residues.

The V gene is TRBV2, the J gene TRBJ1-4; D gene ambiguous. The CDR3 sequence is 16 residues long. V lost 2 bases to trimming and J lost 5 bases, with 15 bases between them. Germline-derived CDR1 and CDR2 are SNHLY and FYNNEI. CDR3 DNA: TGTGCCAGCAGTGAAATCGGGTGGGGAGGAAATGAAAAACTGTTTTTT. Translated, it gives CASSEIGWGGNEKLFF.

This clone was counted a single time. This sequence joins TRBV6-1 and TRBJ2-3; D possibly corresponds to TRBD1 (6 bases). Trimming shortened V by 1 base and J by 1 base, and 18 bases separated the two germline ends. The CDR3 sequence is 18 residues long. Germline V lookup: CDR1 MNHNS, CDR2 SASEGT. DNA for the CDR3: TGTGCCAGCAGTGAAGAAAAGAGAGGCAGGGGAGGCACAGATACGCAGTATTTT. Its protein is CASSEEKRGRGGTDTQYF.

The chain uses TRBV6-5 and TRBJ1-1; unclear D gene. Germline-derived CDR1 and CDR2 are MNHEY and SVGAGI. The V gene lost 8 bases and the J gene lost 3 bases, with 13 bases spanning the gap. The CDR3 consists of 13 residues. Here the CDR3 reads CASQRRGHTEAFF. The CDR3 nucleotides read TGTGCCAGCCAGAGGAGAGGGCACACTGAAGCTTTCTTT.

V is TRBV11-2 and J is TRBJ2-7; D is uncertain. The germline gives CDR1 SGHAT, CDR2 FQNNGV. Trimming pared 0 bases from V and 5 bases from J, leaving 11 bases between. The CDR3 consists of 14 residues. CDR3 amino acids: CASSLDLLRDEQYF. The CDR3, as DNA: TGTGCCAGCAGCTTAGATCTTCTTCGGGACGAGCAGTACTTC.

The rearrangement links TRBV4-3 to TRBJ2-5, with unresolved D. Trimming removed 0 bases from V and 0 bases from J, with 8 bases in between. This CDR3 contains 15 residues. CDR1 and CDR2 (germline): LGHNA, YSLEER. The CDR3 reads CASSQDRANQETQYF. CDR3 bases: TGCGCCAGCAGCCAAGATAGGGCTAACCAAGAGACCCAGTACTTC.

This clone was observed a handful of times. The genes are TRBV9 and TRBJ2-1, with 14 bases matching TRBD2. CDR3 length: 17 amino acids. The V and J ends lost 0 bases and 8 bases, in that order; junction bases with no gene match: 7. Germline V lookup: CDR1 SGDLS, CDR2 YYNGEE. The DNA for the CDR3 is TGTGCCAGCAGCGTAGGGAAAGGGACTAGCGGGAGTGATGAGCAGTTCTTC. Its translation: CASSVGKGTSGSDEQFF.

The chain recombines TRBV9 with TRBJ1-1, with D perhaps TRBD1 (5 bases). V was cut by 0 bases and J by 1 base, with 7 bases left in between. The germline V gene has CDR1 SGDLS and CDR2 YYNGEE. This CDR3 comprises 14 residues. CDR3 residues: CASSVGGENTEAFF. The CDR3 nucleotides are TGTGCCAGCAGCGTAGGAGGGGAGAACACTGAAGCTTTCTTT.

CDR3 nucleotides: TGTGCCAGCAGTCCGATAGCCGGGGCCAACGTCCTGACTTTC. This codes for CASSPIAGANVLTF. This chain uses TRBV6-5 with TRBJ2-6; D gene ambiguous. V lost 5 bases and J 4 bases, leaving 9 bases between the germline ends. Germline lookup yields CDR1 MNHEY and CDR2 SVGAGI. CDR3 size: 14 residues.

This clone was observed a single time. V and J are TRBV27 and TRBJ2-7, with TRBD2 matching 9 bases. This CDR3 has 14 residues. J lost 5 bases, V lost 2 bases, and 4 bases had no gene match. Germline CDR1 and CDR2: MNHEY and SMNVEV (reference sequence). The CDR3 sequence is CASSLRGLANEQYF. DNA of the CDR3: TGTGCCAGCAGTTTACGGGGACTAGCAAACGAGCAGTACTTC.

This chain joins TRBV11-3 and TRBJ2-5, with 9 bases aligning to TRBD1. The V segment lost 3 bases and the J segment 5 bases; nucleotides outside the gene matches: 13. The CDR3 runs to 17 residues. CDR1 and CDR2 (germline): SGHNT, YENEEA. The CDR3 loop is CASSFDRGYGMQETQYF. The CDR3 nucleotides read TGTGCCAGCAGCTTTGACAGGGGGTATGGGATGCAGGAGACCCAGTACTTC.

This chain connects TRBV28 to TRBJ1-2; unclear D gene. The CDR3 has 14 residues. V was trimmed by 3 bases and J by 4 bases, leaving 12 bases between them. Germline assignment: CDR1 MDHEN and CDR2 SYDVKM. CDR3 nucleotide sequence: TGTGCCAGCAGTTTTAAGTTTAGGGTCTATGGCTACACCTTC. Translating it yields CASSFKFRVYGYTF.

This clone showed up just once. The genes are TRBV10-3 and TRBJ1-2; the match to TRBD1 covers 9 bases. The trim removed 2 bases at V and 8 bases at J, leaving 12 bases unmatched. Germline V gene lookup returns CDR1 ENHRY and CDR2 SYGVKD. This CDR3 has 16 residues. This CDR3 reads CAISEPPTRDRAGYTF. In DNA form, the CDR3 reads TGTGCCATCAGTGAGCCACCTACCCGGGACAGGGCCGGCTACACCTTC.

In nucleotides, the CDR3 is TGTGCCAGCAGCTCGTTCCGGGGTCTGGATGGCTACACCTTC. Protein product: CASSSFRGLDGYTF. V gene TRBV7-9 combines with J gene TRBJ1-2; D ambiguous. CDR3 size: 14 residues. Germline assignment: CDR1 SEHNR and CDR2 FQNEAQ (reference sequence). Trimming left V 4 bases short and J 6 bases short, with 15 bases between.

The sample holds one count of this clone. The chain couples TRBV13 to TRBJ2-1; no reliable D call. Germline loops: CDR1 PRHDT, CDR2 FYEKMQ (reference sequence). Trimming pared 3 bases from V and 7 bases from J, leaving 4 bases between. This CDR3 has 11 amino acids. This chain's CDR3 is CASSLQNEQFF. In DNA form, the CDR3 reads TGTGCCAGCAGCTTGCAGAATGAGCAGTTCTTC.

CDR3 sequence (DNA): TGCGCCAGCAAGGGTGAAGCTTTCTTT. Amino acids: CASKGEAFF. The chain is built from TRBV5-1 and TRBJ1-1, with unresolved D. The CDR3 has 9 residues. V lost 6 bases, J lost 7 bases, and 4 bases lay in between. The germline V gene encodes CDR1 SGHRS and CDR2 YFSETQ.

The DNA of the CDR3 is TGTGCCAGCGGAGGGACAGGGACGAACACCGGGGAGCTGTTTTTT. It translates to CASGGTGTNTGELFF. The chain joins TRBV7-9 to TRBJ2-2; 9 bases agree with TRBD1. Germline V gene sequence: CDR1 SEHNR, CDR2 FQNEAQ (reference sequence). The CDR3 runs to 15 residues. V shed 8 bases and J 0 bases; nucleotides not matched to a gene: 4.